These 28 T cell receptor beta chains were sequenced from one sample in a study of blood T cells in healthy people across ages. The authors ran a second PCR of 7 to 11 cycles using a sample-barcoded 5' primer and a J-beta primer mix. Each CDR3 protein gets one entry after TCRdb re-called the 5' RACE reads with MiXCR. The sample has approximately 800,000 distinct CDR3 sequences, roughly 40% seen once. Sequencing used blood. The origin of the receptors is a man younger than 30 in good health.

This clonotype has a handful of counts. DNA of the CDR3: TGTGCCAGCAGTTCGCGGGGGGGCTCTAACTATGGCTACACCTTC. Amino acid sequence: CASSSRGGSNYGYTF. V and J are TRBV28 and TRBJ1-2, with a possible D match to TRBD1 (6 bases). The CDR3 extends over 15 amino acids. Trimming cost V 4 bases and J 0 bases, with 12 bases left between them. Germline assignment: CDR1 MDHEN and CDR2 SYDVKM.

The chain combines TRBV5-1 with TRBJ1-6; D not resolved. This CDR3 region has 13 residues. Trimming left V 5 bases short and J 10 bases short, with 13 bases between. Germline values: CDR1 SGHRS, CDR2 YFSETQ. Here the CDR3 reads CASRSGPDSPLHF. DNA for the CDR3: TGCGCCAGCAGATCGGGTCCGGACTCACCCCTCCACTTT.

The chain recombines TRBV12-3 or TRBV12-4 with TRBJ1-2, with 7 bases fitting TRBD1. CDR3 size: 13 residues. After removal of 5 bases from V and 4 bases from J, the junction contained 4 bases not matched to a gene. The chain's CDR3 is CASSTGQSYGYTF. DNA for the CDR3: TGTGCCAGCAGTACGGGACAGAGCTATGGCTACACCTTC.

This chain joins TRBV6-2 or TRBV6-3 and TRBJ2-5; the match to TRBD2 covers 8 bases. The end of the DNA aligns better with TRBJ2-7, so the J call may be wrong. The CDR3 consists of 17 residues. Germline V lookup: CDR1 MNHEY, CDR2 SVGEGT. This CDR3 reads CASSYGNQRGPIYEQYF. Written as DNA, the CDR3 is TGTGCCAGCAGTTACGGAAACCAGCGGGGGCCTATCTACGAGCAGTACTTC.

This clonotype was seen more than once but under ten times. The gene calls are TRBV19 and TRBJ1-4, with D perhaps matching TRBD1 (6 bases). The CDR3 sequence is 15 residues long. V lost 5 bases and J 11 bases, leaving 21 bases between the germline ends. Germline CDR1 and CDR2: LNHDA and SQIVND (reference sequence). CDR3 in amino acids: CASSRPLSRGRKLFF. In DNA form, the CDR3 reads TGTGCCAGTAGTCGGCCCCTCTCCAGGGGACGGAAACTGTTTTTT.

This sequence joins TRBV5-5 and TRBJ2-1; no firm D call. Trimming stripped 1 base from V and 4 bases from J, with 9 bases between. Germline lookup yields CDR1 SGHKS and CDR2 YYEKEE (reference sequence). This CDR3 comprises 14 residues. CDR3 in amino acids: CASSLFSRYNEQFF. The CDR3, as DNA: TGTGCCAGCAGCTTGTTCAGCCGATACAATGAGCAGTTCTTC.

This chain joins TRBV7-9 and TRBJ2-3, with TRBD2 matching 11 bases. The germline CDR1 and CDR2 sequences are SEHNR and FQNEAQ (reference sequence). This CDR3 contains 17 residues. V was pared by 2 bases and J by 4 bases, with 8 bases of the junction left unmatched. The CDR3 coding sequence is TGTGCCAGCAGCTTAAAACCGGGACTAGCGGTCCCAGATACGCAGTATTTT. Its protein is CASSLKPGLAVPDTQYF.

The chain employs TRBV7-2 and TRBJ1-1, with D uncertain. This CDR3 has 12 residues. The germline V and J ends were trimmed by 0 bases and 9 bases, with 8 bases remaining between them. Per germline, CDR1 SGHTA and CDR2 FQGNSA. Here the CDR3 DNA reads TGTGCCAGCAGCTTAGCGTGGGGTAAAGCTTTCTTT. Protein sequence: CASSLAWGKAFF.

This clonotype was counted between two and nine times. The CDR3 nucleotides are TGCAGCGTTGAAGAACTTACAGGGATTGCCACAGATACGCAGTATTTT. It is translated as CSVEELTGIATDTQYF. The rearrangement joins TRBV29-1 to TRBJ2-3; D is possibly TRBD1 (6 bases). This CDR3 has 16 amino acids. V was clipped by 0 bases and J by 2 bases, with 15 bases between them. CDR1 is SQVTM, CDR2 ANQGSEA, per germline.

The J gene is TRBJ2-5, the V gene TRBV4-1; possible D gene TRBD1, 5 bases. Germline CDR1 is MGHRA and CDR2 is YSYEKL. CDR3 size: 11 residues. V lost 3 bases to trimming and J lost 11 bases, with 10 bases between them. CDR3 loop: CASSHTQEQYF. In DNA form, the CDR3 reads TGCGCCAGCAGCCATACACAGGAGCAGTACTTC.

Worth noting for this clonotype: A far larger clone is one base from this, pointing to a likely read error. The V call is TRBV12-3 or TRBV12-4, the J call TRBJ2-1, with D perhaps matching TRBD1 (7 bases). The CDR3 covers 15 residues. CDR3 sequence reads: CASSSQGGSCNEQFF. The CDR3 bases are TGTGCCAGCAGTTCGCAGGGGGGCTCCTGCAATGAGCAGTTCTTC.

The chain couples TRBV7-2 to TRBJ2-1, with D possibly TRBD2 on 6 matching bases. The germline V gene encodes CDR1 SGHTA and CDR2 FQGNSA. The CDR3 is 15 amino acids. Deletions cut 1 base from V and 4 bases from J, with 11 bases between. The DNA for the CDR3 is TGTGCCAGCAGCTTAGAGGGGACTCTGTACAATGAGCAGTTCTTC. It yields the protein CASSLEGTLYNEQFF.

V usage is TRBV5-1 and J usage is TRBJ1-1; no clear D gene. Deletions cut 6 bases from V and 1 base from J, with 10 bases between. Germline V gives CDR1 SGHRS, CDR2 YFSETQ. The CDR3 has 13 residues. This CDR3 is CASKVVGNTEAFF. The CDR3, as DNA: TGCGCCAGCAAAGTCGTCGGGAACACTGAAGCTTTCTTT.

This chain links TRBV27 with TRBJ2-3; 9 nucleotides align to TRBD2. CDR1 MNHEY and CDR2 SMNVEV come from the germline V gene (reference sequence). This CDR3 comprises 17 residues. The V gene end was trimmed by 8 bases and the J gene end by 4 bases; junction bases not matched to a gene: 16. The CDR3 nucleotides read TGTGCCAGCTCCTCACTTCGCGGGAGGGAGGGGGCAGATACGCAGTATTTT. Protein product: CASSSLRGREGADTQYF.

The chain has TRBV20-1 and TRBJ1-1; 10 bases align to TRBD1. V trimming: 6 bases; J trimming: 5 bases; junction bases outside the gene matches: 9. CDR1 and CDR2 from the germline V gene are DFQATT and SNEGSKA (reference sequence). This CDR3 has 14 amino acids. CDR3 sequence: CSARGDRGLTEAFF. In nucleotides, the CDR3 is TGCAGTGCGAGGGGGGACAGGGGTTTGACTGAAGCTTTCTTT.

The CDR3 spells CASSKSGLSYGYTF. The CDR3 DNA sequence: TGTGCCAGCAGTAAATCAGGGTTGAGCTATGGCTACACCTTC. The chain recombines TRBV6-5 with TRBJ1-2, with a tentative D call TRBD1 (5 bases). The germline CDR1 and CDR2 sequences are MNHEY and SVGAGI. V gave up 5 bases and J gave up 4 bases, with 14 bases separating them. The CDR3 sequence is 14 residues long.

The chain has TRBV2 and TRBJ2-5, with D tentatively TRBD1 (5 bases). V dropped 6 bases and J dropped 0 bases, with 14 bases sitting between them. From germline, CDR1 is SNHLY and CDR2 FYNNEI. The CDR3 runs to 15 residues. The CDR3 loop reads CASSARAGYQETQYF. The CDR3 DNA sequence: TGTGCCAGCAGCGCCAGGGCAGGATACCAAGAGACCCAGTACTTC.

The table lists this clonotype with a few counts. The gene calls are TRBV12-3 or TRBV12-4 and TRBJ2-7; 9 bases align to TRBD2. The V and J ends lost 3 bases and 1 base, in that order; junction bases with no gene match: 10. The CDR3 runs to 17 residues. CDR3 bases: TGTGCCAGCAGTTTTATCACATCAGCGGGGGGATCCTACGAGCAGTACTTC. This gives the protein CASSFITSAGGSYEQYF.

The sample holds a few counts of this clonotype. The V call is TRBV9, the J call TRBJ1-6, with D unresolved. The CDR3 consists of 13 residues. Trimming pared 2 bases from V and 7 bases from J, leaving 7 bases between. Germline assignment: CDR1 SGDLS and CDR2 YYNGEE. The CDR3 nucleotides read TGTGCCAGCAGCGTGGACTGGAATTCACCCCTCCACTTT. It specifies CASSVDWNSPLHF.

This clonotype has just a few counts. This chain joins TRBV2 and TRBJ1-6, with D hard to call. CDR1 and CDR2 from the germline V gene are SNHLY and FYNNEI. The CDR3 totals 12 residues. V dropped 1 base and J dropped 7 bases, with 2 bases sitting between them. CDR3: CASSEGNSPLHF. In DNA form, the CDR3 reads TGTGCCAGCAGTGAAGGGAATTCACCCCTCCACTTT.

With regard to this clonotype: An end of the junction differs from the germline gene, which may be a read error. CDR3 sequence (DNA): TGCGCCAGCAACTTGCAGGGTGGGCCGTTTAGGGATACGCAGTATTTT. This sequence encodes CASNLQGGPFRDTQYF. This sequence joins TRBV5-1 and TRBJ2-3, with D tentatively TRBD1 (5 bases). Per the germline V gene, CDR1 is SGHRS and CDR2 is YFSETQ. This CDR3 region has 16 residues.

This chain joins TRBV10-3 and TRBJ2-5, with D tentatively TRBD1 or TRBD2 (5 bases each). V was clipped by 8 bases and J by 2 bases, with 12 bases between them. The CDR3 is 13 amino acids. Germline CDR1 ENHRY, CDR2 SYGVKD. The CDR3 is CAISPRGQETQYF. Written as DNA, the CDR3 is TGTGCCATCTCCCCGAGGGGACAAGAGACCCAGTACTTC.

The genes are TRBV3-1 and TRBJ1-2, with D uncertain. Trimming removed 3 bases from V and 3 bases from J, with 8 bases in between. The CDR3 contains 13 residues. Germline V gene sequence: CDR1 LGHDT, CDR2 YNNKEL (reference sequence). The CDR3 loop is CASSQTDHYGYTF. The CDR3 DNA reads TGTGCCAGCAGCCAGACGGATCACTATGGCTACACCTTC.

The rearrangement uses TRBV7-6 and TRBJ2-1; D might be TRBD2 (6 bases). Germline CDR1 and CDR2: SGHVS and FNYEAQ. The V end lost 5 bases, the J end lost 8 bases, and 19 bases lay between the germline ends. The CDR3 covers 15 residues. CDR3 coding DNA: TGTGCCAGCAGCCCGTCCCAAAGCGGGTTCGATGAGCAGTTCTTC. It translates to CASSPSQSGFDEQFF.

V and J are TRBV4-1 and TRBJ2-1; D is undetermined. Between the trimmed V and J ends, which lost 1 base and 7 bases, there was a span of 11 bases. The V gene's germline CDR1 is MGHRA and CDR2 YSYEKL. This CDR3 comprises 14 residues. In DNA form, the CDR3 reads TGCGCCAGCAGCCAAGTGGCCCTAGGTAATGAGCAGTTCTTC. Translation gives CASSQVALGNEQFF.

Relative to its sample, this clonotype is medium-sized. V and J are TRBV7-2 and TRBJ2-5; D is ambiguous. Germline V gene lookup returns CDR1 SGHTA and CDR2 FQGNSA. With 1 base removed from V and 4 bases from J, the gap between germline ends came to 7 bases. The CDR3 covers 13 residues. CDR3: CASSLELGETQYF. The DNA of the CDR3 is TGTGCCAGCAGCTTAGAACTGGGAGAGACCCAGTACTTC.

On this clonotype itself: At one end, the junction sequence differs from germline, possibly due to a read error. V usage is TRBV7-9 and J usage is TRBJ2-2; tentative D call: TRBD2 (5 bases). The CDR3 consists of 13 residues. The germline V gene encodes CDR1 SEHNR and CDR2 FQNEAQ (reference sequence). Here the CDR3 DNA reads TGTGCCAGCTGGAATACGAACACCGGGGAGCTGTTTTTC. Encoded protein: CASWNTNTGELFF.

The table lists this clonotype with many counts. The rearrangement uses TRBV7-9 and TRBJ2-5, with 9 bases lining up with TRBD1. V was clipped by 5 bases and J by 5 bases; unmatched bases: 12. Germline V gene sequence: CDR1 SEHNR, CDR2 FQNEAQ (reference sequence). The CDR3 loop spans 16 amino acids. Here the CDR3 DNA reads TGTGCCAGCAGCAACAAGGACAGGGGCAGTTATGAGACCCAGTACTTC. It translates to CASSNKDRGSYETQYF.